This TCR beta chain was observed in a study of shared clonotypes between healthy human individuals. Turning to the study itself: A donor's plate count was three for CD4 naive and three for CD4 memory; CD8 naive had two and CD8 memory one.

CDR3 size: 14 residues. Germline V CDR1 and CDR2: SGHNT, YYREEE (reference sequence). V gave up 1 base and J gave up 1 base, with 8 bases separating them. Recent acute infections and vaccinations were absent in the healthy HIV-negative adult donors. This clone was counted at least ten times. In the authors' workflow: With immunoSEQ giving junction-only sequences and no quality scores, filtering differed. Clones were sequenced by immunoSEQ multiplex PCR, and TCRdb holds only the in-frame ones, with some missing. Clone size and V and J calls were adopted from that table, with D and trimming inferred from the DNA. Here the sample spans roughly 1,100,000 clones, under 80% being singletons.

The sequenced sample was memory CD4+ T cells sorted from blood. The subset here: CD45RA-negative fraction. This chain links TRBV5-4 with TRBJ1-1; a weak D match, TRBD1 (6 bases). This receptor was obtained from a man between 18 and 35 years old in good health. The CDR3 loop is CASSLQGSNTEAFF. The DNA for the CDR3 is TGTGCCAGCAGCTTGCAGGGGTCGAACACTGAAGCTTTCTTT.